These T cell receptor beta chains were read from a single sample in a study of T cells after yellow fever vaccination. TCRdb processed the 5' RACE reads anew with MiXCR; each CDR3 protein has one entry. The sample has 300,000 to 350,000 distinct CDR3 sequences, around 3.9% seen once. The input for sequencing was PBMCs, taken 5 days after the yellow fever booster vaccination. The receptor set was obtained from a man aged 18 to 30 who received the YFV17D yellow fever vaccine. CDR3s include the opening cysteine and the closing phenylalanine or tryptophan. Fields, in order: D gene, V gene, clone size, J gene, CDR3 protein, CDR3 DNA. D genes are given only for firm matches. Clone sizes are given selectively: once, few, many, or a class where the clone is expanded.

D gene: NA
V gene: TRBV9
clone size: many
J gene: TRBJ2-4
CDR3 protein: CASGGGRDIQYF
CDR3 DNA: TGTGCCAGCGGAGGGGGAAGGGACATTCAGTACTTC

D gene: NA
V gene: TRBV7-2
clone size: NA
J gene: TRBJ1-6
CDR3 protein: CASRRRGTANNSPLHF
CDR3 DNA: TGTGCCAGCAGGCGTCGGGGAACAGCGAACAATTCACCCCTCCACTTT

D gene: TRBD2
V gene: TRBV10-3
clone size: few
J gene: TRBJ2-1
CDR3 protein: CAISGLAGGQSSYNEQFF
CDR3 DNA: TGTGCCATCAGCGGACTAGCGGGGGGTCAGAGCTCCTACAATGAGCAGTTCTTC

D gene: NA
V gene: TRBV5-1
clone size: many
J gene: TRBJ1-1
CDR3 protein: CASSSTENTEAFF
CDR3 DNA: TGCGCCAGCAGCTCCACAGAGAACACTGAAGCTTTCTTT

D gene: NA
V gene: TRBV5-1
clone size: many
J gene: TRBJ2-3
CDR3 protein: CASRFTDTQYF
CDR3 DNA: TGCGCCAGCAGGTTCACAGATACGCAGTATTTT

D gene: NA
V gene: TRBV4-2
clone size: few
J gene: TRBJ2-5
CDR3 protein: CASSKRTGETQYF
CDR3 DNA: TGTGCCAGCAGCAAACGAACGGGTGAGACCCAGTACTTC

D gene: TRBD2
V gene: TRBV27
clone size: many
J gene: TRBJ2-3
CDR3 protein: CASSLKLAGDTQYF
CDR3 DNA: TGTGCCAGCAGTTTAAAACTAGCGGGAGATACGCAGTATTTT

D gene: TRBD1
V gene: TRBV9
clone size: NA
J gene: TRBJ1-1
CDR3 protein: CASSPLPGQVMNTEAFF
CDR3 DNA: TGTGCCAGCAGCCCTTTGCCGGGACAGGTCATGAACACTGAAGCTTTCTTT

D gene: TRBD2
V gene: TRBV13
clone size: few
J gene: TRBJ2-3
CDR3 protein: CASSSSSGGILTDTQYF
CDR3 DNA: TGTGCCAGCAGCTCCTCCAGCGGGGGGATACTCACAGATACGCAGTATTTT

D gene: NA
V gene: TRBV5-5
clone size: few
J gene: TRBJ1-2
CDR3 protein: CASSRAPGTEGSFLGYTF
CDR3 DNA: TGTGCCAGCAGCCGAGCACCCGGGACGGAGGGTTCGTTCTTGGGCTACACCTTC

D gene: NA
V gene: TRBV7-8
clone size: many
J gene: TRBJ2-7
CDR3 protein: CASSLQETYEQYF
CDR3 DNA: TGTGCCAGCAGCTTACAGGAGACCTACGAGCAGTACTTC

D gene: TRBD2
V gene: TRBV7-9
clone size: NA
J gene: TRBJ2-1
CDR3 protein: CASSFVRLAGVEQFF
CDR3 DNA: TGTGCCAGCAGCTTTGTCCGACTAGCGGGGGTTGAGCAGTTCTTC

D gene: NA
V gene: TRBV4-1
clone size: few
J gene: TRBJ2-3
CDR3 protein: CASSQAPTQALWDTQYF
CDR3 DNA: TGCGCCAGCAGCCAAGCCCCTACCCAGGCCCTCTGGGATACGCAGTATTTT

D gene: TRBD2
V gene: TRBV7-2
clone size: many
J gene: TRBJ2-1
CDR3 protein: CASGGGTSGGVNEQFF
CDR3 DNA: TGTGCCAGCGGAGGCGGGACTAGCGGGGGGGTTAATGAGCAGTTCTTC

D gene: NA
V gene: TRBV6-5
clone size: few
J gene: TRBJ2-3
CDR3 protein: CASSYGGGASDTQYF
CDR3 DNA: TGTGCCAGCAGTTATGGGGGGGGGGCTTCAGATACGCAGTATTTT

D gene: TRBD1
V gene: TRBV7-6
clone size: many
J gene: TRBJ1-2
CDR3 protein: CASSLEGAPHYGYTF
CDR3 DNA: TGTGCCAGCAGCTTAGAGGGGGCTCCCCACTATGGCTACACCTTC

D gene: TRBD2
V gene: TRBV3-1
clone size: many
J gene: TRBJ2-2
CDR3 protein: CASTPSQRGAGELFF
CDR3 DNA: TGTGCCAGCACCCCAAGCCAGCGGGGGGCCGGGGAGCTGTTTTTT

D gene: NA
V gene: TRBV5-8
clone size: NA
J gene: TRBJ1-5
CDR3 protein: CASSSHNQPQHF
CDR3 DNA: TGTGCCAGCAGCTCGCACAATCAGCCCCAGCATTTT

D gene: NA
V gene: TRBV5-4
clone size: many
J gene: TRBJ2-7
CDR3 protein: CASSDDISYEQYF
CDR3 DNA: TGTGCCAGCAGCGATGATATCTCCTACGAGCAGTACTTC

D gene: NA
V gene: TRBV20-1
clone size: few
J gene: TRBJ2-1
CDR3 protein: CSARDLGVHNEQFF
CDR3 DNA: TGCAGTGCTAGAGATTTGGGGGTCCACAATGAGCAGTTCTTC

D gene: NA
V gene: TRBV7-2
clone size: NA
J gene: TRBJ1-4
CDR3 protein: CASSLGGYEKLFF
CDR3 DNA: TGTGCCAGCAGCTTAGGGGGGTATGAAAAACTGTTTTTT

D gene: TRBD1
V gene: TRBV6-5
clone size: NA
J gene: TRBJ1-3
CDR3 protein: CASSYGAGGGNTIYF
CDR3 DNA: TGTGCCAGCAGTTACGGGGCAGGGGGTGGAAACACCATATATTTT

D gene: TRBD1
V gene: TRBV5-6
clone size: NA
J gene: TRBJ2-1
CDR3 protein: CASSSRIGTGDNEQFF
CDR3 DNA: TGTGCCAGCAGCTCCAGGATCGGGACAGGAGACAATGAGCAGTTCTTC

D gene: NA
V gene: TRBV6-5
clone size: few
J gene: TRBJ2-7
CDR3 protein: CASASSYEQYF
CDR3 DNA: TGTGCCAGCGCGAGCTCCTACGAGCAGTACTTC

D gene: NA
V gene: TRBV20-1
clone size: many
J gene: TRBJ1-2
CDR3 protein: CSAQANYGYTF
CDR3 DNA: TGCAGTGCCCAGGCTAACTATGGCTACACCTTC

D gene: TRBD1
V gene: TRBV5-4
clone size: many
J gene: TRBJ1-2
CDR3 protein: CASTVGDRFDYGYTF
CDR3 DNA: TGTGCCAGCACTGTCGGGGACAGGTTCGACTATGGCTACACCTTC

D gene: NA
V gene: TRBV7-6
clone size: few
J gene: TRBJ2-6
CDR3 protein: CASSSRVGANVLTF
CDR3 DNA: TGTGCCAGCAGCTCCCGGGTTGGGGCCAACGTCCTGACTTTC

D gene: TRBD2
V gene: TRBV7-2
clone size: NA
J gene: TRBJ2-2
CDR3 protein: CASNSRGLAWNTGELFF
CDR3 DNA: TGTGCCAGCAACTCCAGGGGACTAGCGTGGAACACCGGGGAGCTGTTTTTT

D gene: TRBD1
V gene: TRBV12-3/TRBV12-4
clone size: few
J gene: TRBJ2-2
CDR3 protein: CASRGTGVGGELFF
CDR3 DNA: TGTGCCAGCAGGGGGACAGGGGTAGGCGGGGAGCTGTTTTTT

D gene: TRBD1
V gene: TRBV7-2
clone size: NA
J gene: TRBJ1-1
CDR3 protein: CASSKRGTELLEAFF
CDR3 DNA: TGTGCCAGCAGTAAACGCGGGACAGAGTTACTTGAAGCTTTCTTT

D gene: NA
V gene: TRBV9
clone size: NA
J gene: TRBJ2-2
CDR3 protein: CASSVGSVANTGELFF
CDR3 DNA: TGTGCCAGCAGCGTAGGGTCCGTGGCGAACACCGGGGAGCTGTTTTTT

D gene: NA
V gene: TRBV20-1
clone size: NA
J gene: TRBJ1-1
CDR3 protein: CSTRGGLNTEAFF
CDR3 DNA: TGCAGCACTAGGGGGGGGTTGAACACTGAAGCTTTCTTT

D gene: NA
V gene: TRBV7-8
clone size: NA
J gene: TRBJ1-2
CDR3 protein: CASSPSKTVGDYGYTF
CDR3 DNA: TGTGCCAGCAGCCCTTCAAAGACAGTTGGGGACTATGGCTACACCTTC

D gene: TRBD1
V gene: TRBV7-6
clone size: NA
J gene: TRBJ2-3
CDR3 protein: CASSPVRGPSTDTQYF
CDR3 DNA: TGTGCCAGCAGCCCAGTAAGGGGGCCTAGCACAGATACGCAGTATTTT

D gene: TRBD2
V gene: TRBV20-1
clone size: NA
J gene: TRBJ2-5
CDR3 protein: CSGQAGVQETQYF
CDR3 DNA: TGCAGTGGGCAAGCGGGGGTACAAGAGACCCAGTACTTC

D gene: TRBD2
V gene: TRBV12-3/TRBV12-4
clone size: few
J gene: TRBJ2-1
CDR3 protein: CASSATGLAGGNEQFF
CDR3 DNA: TGTGCCAGCAGTGCCACGGGACTAGCGGGGGGAAATGAGCAGTTCTTC